The 11 T cell receptor beta chains below all came from one sample that was sequenced in a study of human T cells and chemical hapten exposure. Time point indicated: pre-sensitization, week 0. Sample treatment: therapeutic diphenylcyclopropenone sensitization with weekly scalp DPC. Each CDR3 protein gets one entry after TCRdb re-called the RACE reads with MiXCR. Here the sample spans 350,000 to 400,000 distinct CDR3 sequences, 4% to 6% being singletons. Material: whole blood, obtained in connection with sensitization to the hapten diphenylcyclopropenone (DPC). Source of these receptors: a woman between 50 and 59 years old with alopecia areata. Some clones in this sample may be carry-over from other donors' samples.

This clonotype was picked up many times. The rearrangement uses TRBV27 and TRBJ2-7, with 7 bases aligning to TRBD2. The V gene's germline CDR1 is MNHEY and CDR2 SMNVEV (reference sequence). The CDR3 contains 14 residues. Unmatched junction bases numbered 6, after V lost 7 bases and J lost 0 bases. The CDR3 region has the DNA TGTGCCAGCACCAAAGCGGGGAGCTCCTACGAGCAGTACTTC. It translates to CASTKAGSSYEQYF.

The chain links TRBV2 to TRBJ1-4; no clear D. Germline CDR1 is SNHLY and CDR2 is FYNNEI. The CDR3 covers 16 residues. Trimming cost V 2 bases and J 5 bases, with 15 bases left between them. The CDR3 reads CASSEPLLRMNEKLFF. The DNA for the CDR3 is TGTGCCAGCAGTGAACCCTTACTTCGGATGAATGAAAAACTGTTTTTT.

There are many counts of this clonotype. The chain employs TRBV18 and TRBJ2-1, with a possible D match to TRBD2 (5 bases). Looked up from germline, CDR1 is KGHSH and CDR2 is LQKENI. The CDR3 covers 13 residues. The germline V and J ends were trimmed by 7 bases and 6 bases, with 13 bases remaining between them. The CDR3 nucleotides read TGTGCCAGCTTCTTGGAAGGAGGCAATGAGCAGTTCTTC. Its protein is CASFLEGGNEQFF.

This clonotype occurred a few times. The rearrangement joins TRBV4-3 to TRBJ1-3, with D perhaps matching TRBD1 (6 bases). The V end was cut by 3 bases, the J end by 5 bases, with 8 bases between. CDR3 length: 13 amino acids. CDR1 is LGHNA, CDR2 YSLEER, per germline. CDR3: CASSQTGRNTIYF. CDR3 DNA: TGCGCCAGCAGCCAGACAGGTCGAAACACCATATATTTT.

The chain employs TRBV7-8 and TRBJ1-6, with D possibly matching TRBD1 (5 bases). Between the trimmed V and J ends, which lost 4 bases and 0 bases, there was a span of 10 bases. Looked up from germline, CDR1 is SGHVS and CDR2 is FQNEAQ. This CDR3 is 16 amino acids long. CDR3 protein: CASSSQGGSYNSPLHF. CDR3 DNA: TGTGCCAGCAGCTCGCAGGGAGGCTCCTATAATTCACCCCTCCACTTT.

This clonotype was detected ten times or more. The CDR3 reads CSLGQGAFEQFF. As DNA, the CDR3 is TGCAGCCTGGGACAGGGGGCGTTTGAGCAGTTCTTC. This chain connects TRBV29-1 to TRBJ2-1; 12 bases fit TRBD1. Germline trimming cut 8 bases from V and 9 bases from J; bases unmatched to any gene: 5. In germline, CDR1 is SQVTM, CDR2 ANQGSEA. The length of the CDR3 is 12 residues.

This clonotype was detected ten times or more. This chain links TRBV18 with TRBJ1-1; TRBD1 matches 8 bases. This CDR3 is 13 amino acids long. J lost 8 bases, V lost 3 bases, and 5 bases had no gene match. Germline V gives CDR1 KGHSH, CDR2 LQKENI. CDR3 bases: TGTGCCAGCTCACCCGGACAGGGTATGGAAGCTTTCTTT. As protein: CASSPGQGMEAFF. The full variable domain, completed using reference TRBV18 and TRBJ1-1, is NAGVMQNPRHLVRRRGQEARLRCSPMKGHSHVYWYRQLPEEGLKFMVYLQKENIIDESGMPKERFSAEFPKEGPSILRIQQVVRGDSAAYFCASSPGQGMEAFFGQGTRLTVV.

This clonotype came up many times. The chain carries TRBV18 and TRBJ2-1; D is uncertain. The CDR3 runs to 13 residues. Per germline, CDR1 KGHSH and CDR2 LQKENI. V lost 3 bases to trimming and J lost 7 bases, with 10 bases between them. The CDR3 sequence is CASSPRTGNEQFF. CDR3 in DNA: TGTGCCAGCTCACCGAGGACCGGGAATGAGCAGTTCTTC.

In its sample, this clonotype was seen a few times. At one boundary the junction diverges from the germline segment, which might be a read error. V usage is TRBV7-9 and J usage is TRBJ2-7; D is possibly TRBD1 or TRBD2 (5 bases each). Germline CDR1 and CDR2: SEHNR and FQNEAQ (reference sequence). CDR3 length equals 11 residues. CDR3 nucleotide sequence: TGTGCCAGCAGGTCTCAGGAGGACATCTCCTTC. Its protein is CASRSQEDISF.

This clonotype was counted at least ten times. The chain links TRBV6-5 to TRBJ1-1, with D unclear. CDR1 and CDR2 (germline): MNHEY, SVGAGI. This CDR3 is built from 14 residues. Deletions cut 0 bases from V and 0 bases from J, with 5 bases between. The CDR3 loop is CASSYSAVNTEAFF. The CDR3 coding sequence is TGTGCCAGCAGTTACTCCGCTGTGAACACTGAAGCTTTCTTT.

The rearrangement uses TRBV3-1 and TRBJ2-1; 13 bases match TRBD2. The CDR3 loop spans 16 amino acids. The trim removed 2 bases at V and 3 bases at J, leaving 1 base unmatched. The germline gives CDR1 LGHDT, CDR2 YNNKEL (reference sequence). The CDR3: CASSQTSGGGYNEQFF. As DNA, the CDR3 is TGTGCCAGCAGCCAAACTAGCGGGGGGGGCTACAATGAGCAGTTCTTC.